Listed below are T cell receptor beta chains from one sample, sequenced in a study of beta chain features in type 1 diabetes. Measured with immunoSEQ multiplex PCR; TCRdb has only the in-frame clones, and not every one. The top ten hold less than 0.09% of the sample, which has a few hundred thousand clones, roughly 17% seen once. Sequencing used naive CD4+ T cells from blood. These receptors all come from a man under 40 with type 1 diabetes. Both conserved end residues are part of each CDR3. D genes are given only for firm matches. Clone size is stated in some rows and not others, as once, few, many or a class when expanded.

clone_size: few
v_call: TRBV7-2
j_call: TRBJ2-3
d_call: NA
cdr3_nt: TGTGCCAGCAGCTTTATGGGGAGCACAGATACGCAGTATTTT
cdr3_aa: CASSFMGSTDTQYF

clone_size: NA
v_call: TRBV5-6
j_call: TRBJ1-1
d_call: NA
cdr3_nt: TGTGCCAGCAGCTTGGTCAACCTGAACACTGAAGCTTTCTTT
cdr3_aa: CASSLVNLNTEAFF

clone_size: NA
v_call: TRBV30
j_call: TRBJ1-1
d_call: NA
cdr3_nt: TGTGCCTGGAACCGTGACAGGCACACTGAAGCTTTCTTT
cdr3_aa: CAWNRDRHTEAFF

clone_size: NA
v_call: TRBV15
j_call: TRBJ2-5
d_call: NA
cdr3_nt: TGTGCCACCAGCAGCAGGGTCAGTGAGACCCAGTACTTC
cdr3_aa: CATSSRVSETQYF

clone_size: NA
v_call: TRBV5-1
j_call: TRBJ2-2
d_call: NA
cdr3_nt: TGCGCCAGCAGCTGGGGGATAGTCACCGGGGAGCTGTTTTTT
cdr3_aa: CASSWGIVTGELFF

clone_size: few
v_call: TRBV29-1
j_call: TRBJ1-1
d_call: NA
cdr3_nt: TGCAGCGTGGCGAGAGGGGCGGACCAGAGCGGCGCTTTCTTT
cdr3_aa: CSVARGADQSGAFF

clone_size: few
v_call: TRBV7-2
j_call: TRBJ2-5
d_call: NA
cdr3_nt: TGTGCCAGCAGTCTTTCGCGGAGCCAAGAGACCCAGTACTTC
cdr3_aa: CASSLSRSQETQYF

clone_size: NA
v_call: TRBV10-3
j_call: TRBJ2-5
d_call: TRBD1
cdr3_nt: TGTGCCATGGCCGGGACAGCCGAAGAGACCCAGTACTTC
cdr3_aa: CAMAGTAEETQYF

clone_size: few
v_call: TRBV4-2
j_call: TRBJ2-3
d_call: NA
cdr3_nt: TGTGCCAGCAGCCAAGATAGACTACCCGGACGGTATTTT
cdr3_aa: CASSQDRLPGRYF

clone_size: NA
v_call: TRBV7-2
j_call: TRBJ2-2
d_call: NA
cdr3_nt: TGTGCCAGCAGCCCACGGGTGGGGACCGGGGAGCTGTTTTTT
cdr3_aa: CASSPRVGTGELFF

clone_size: NA
v_call: TRBV28
j_call: TRBJ2-1
d_call: TRBD2
cdr3_nt: TGTGCCAGCAGTCTACTAGCGGCTTCCTACAATGAGCAGTTCTTC
cdr3_aa: CASSLLAASYNEQFF

clone_size: few
v_call: TRBV29-1
j_call: TRBJ2-3
d_call: NA
cdr3_nt: TGCAGCGTTGAGGGCCGCATCACAGATACGCAGTATTTT
cdr3_aa: CSVEGRITDTQYF

clone_size: few
v_call: TRBV28
j_call: TRBJ2-5
d_call: NA
cdr3_nt: TGTGCCAGCAGTTTGAGTCGCCAAGAGACCCAGTACTTC
cdr3_aa: CASSLSRQETQYF

clone_size: NA
v_call: TRBV29-1
j_call: TRBJ2-2
d_call: TRBD1
cdr3_nt: TGCAGCGCGGGACCTGACAGGGCCAACGGGGAGCTGTTTTTT
cdr3_aa: CSAGPDRANGELFF

clone_size: NA
v_call: TRBV7-2
j_call: TRBJ1-4
d_call: TRBD1
cdr3_nt: TGTGCCAGCAGCTCCCCGGGACAGGGGAATGAAAAACTGTTTTTT
cdr3_aa: CASSSPGQGNEKLFF

clone_size: NA
v_call: TRBV28
j_call: TRBJ2-5
d_call: NA
cdr3_nt: TGTGCCAGCACCTTCCCCGCAGCAGGAGGGACCCAGTACTTC
cdr3_aa: CASTFPAAGGTQYF

clone_size: few
v_call: TRBV27
j_call: TRBJ2-1
d_call: NA
cdr3_nt: TGTGCCAGCACCAACGGGGGCTATGAGCAGTTCTTC
cdr3_aa: CASTNGGYEQFF

clone_size: NA
v_call: TRBV5-1
j_call: TRBJ2-5
d_call: TRBD1
cdr3_nt: TGCGCCAGCAGCCCGGGACAGGGGGTTGAGACCCAGTACTTC
cdr3_aa: CASSPGQGVETQYF

clone_size: few
v_call: TRBV5-4
j_call: TRBJ2-1
d_call: NA
cdr3_nt: TGTGCCAGCAGTCAGGTCAAAGGCAATGAGCAGTTCTTC
cdr3_aa: CASSQVKGNEQFF

clone_size: NA
v_call: TRBV28
j_call: TRBJ2-1
d_call: TRBD2
cdr3_nt: TGTGCCAGCAGTCCCCTCCGACTAGCGGATACCTACAATGAGCAGTTCTTC
cdr3_aa: CASSPLRLADTYNEQFF

clone_size: few
v_call: TRBV28
j_call: TRBJ1-1
d_call: NA
cdr3_nt: TGTGCCAGCAGCAGTACTGATCCAGTTGAAGCTTTCTTT
cdr3_aa: CASSSTDPVEAFF

clone_size: NA
v_call: TRBV28
j_call: TRBJ2-7
d_call: NA
cdr3_nt: TGTGCCAGCAGTTTCTCGGGTCAGACATCCTACGAGCAGTACTTC
cdr3_aa: CASSFSGQTSYEQYF

clone_size: few
v_call: TRBV5-6
j_call: TRBJ1-1
d_call: NA
cdr3_nt: TGTGCCAGCAGCACGACCCCCGGGGGAACAGAAGCTTTCTTT
cdr3_aa: CASSTTPGGTEAFF

clone_size: few
v_call: TRBV30
j_call: TRBJ2-1
d_call: NA
cdr3_nt: TGTGCCTGGAGTTCTCTGAGCCCCGTTGATGAGCAGTTCTTC
cdr3_aa: CAWSSLSPVDEQFF

clone_size: NA
v_call: TRBV23-1
j_call: TRBJ1-1
d_call: NA
cdr3_nt: TGCGCCAGCAGTCAAATCAACAGGGTGAACACTGAAGCTTTCTTT
cdr3_aa: CASSQINRVNTEAFF

clone_size: NA
v_call: TRBV7-2
j_call: TRBJ2-3
d_call: NA
cdr3_nt: TGTGCCAGCAGCTTCGGGCGCCCGGGTACGCAGTATTTT
cdr3_aa: CASSFGRPGTQYF

clone_size: NA
v_call: TRBV14
j_call: TRBJ1-2
d_call: NA
cdr3_nt: TGTGCCAGCAGCACACGTCGACAGCAATCAGCTTTCTATGGCTACACCTTC
cdr3_aa: CASSTRRQQSAFYGYTF

clone_size: few
v_call: TRBV29-1
j_call: TRBJ2-3
d_call: TRBD2
cdr3_nt: TGCAGCGTTGAAGGTCCTAGCGGGAGCTCAGATACGCAGTATTTT
cdr3_aa: CSVEGPSGSSDTQYF

clone_size: NA
v_call: TRBV4-3
j_call: TRBJ2-5
d_call: TRBD1
cdr3_nt: TGCGCCAGCAGCCAGACCCGGGACAGGGAAGGAGTAGGGCAAGAGACCCAGTACTTC
cdr3_aa: CASSQTRDREGVGQETQYF

clone_size: few
v_call: TRBV7-9
j_call: TRBJ2-5
d_call: NA
cdr3_nt: TGTGCCAGCAGCTTAGGGCAGCTACCCCAAGAGACCCAGTACTTC
cdr3_aa: CASSLGQLPQETQYF

clone_size: few
v_call: TRBV7-8
j_call: TRBJ2-7
d_call: NA
cdr3_nt: TGTGCCAGCAGCTCATCAAAGAGCGTGAGCTCCTACGAGCAGTACTTC
cdr3_aa: CASSSSKSVSSYEQYF

clone_size: NA
v_call: TRBV2
j_call: TRBJ2-3
d_call: NA
cdr3_nt: TGTGCCAGCAGAGGGTCGGGGTCAGATACGCAGTATTTT
cdr3_aa: CASRGSGSDTQYF

clone_size: few
v_call: TRBV2
j_call: TRBJ2-7
d_call: NA
cdr3_nt: TGTGCCAGCAGTGCGGCTCTGTACTACGAGCAGTACTTC
cdr3_aa: CASSAALYYEQYF

clone_size: few
v_call: TRBV29-1
j_call: TRBJ1-2
d_call: NA
cdr3_nt: TGCAGCGCCAAAATTGAAGGCTACACCTTC
cdr3_aa: CSAKIEGYTF

clone_size: NA
v_call: TRBV6-6
j_call: TRBJ1-1
d_call: NA
cdr3_nt: TGTGCCAGTTCCGTATGGGGAACCGGCACTGAAGCTTTCTTT
cdr3_aa: CASSVWGTGTEAFF

clone_size: NA
v_call: TRBV29-1
j_call: TRBJ2-2
d_call: TRBD2
cdr3_nt: TGCAGCGTTGGACTAGCGGCGAACACCGGGGAGCTGTTTTTT
cdr3_aa: CSVGLAANTGELFF

clone_size: NA
v_call: TRBV18
j_call: TRBJ2-7
d_call: TRBD1
cdr3_nt: TGTGCCAGCTCACCCGACAGGGCTCATGAGCAGTACTTC
cdr3_aa: CASSPDRAHEQYF

clone_size: few
v_call: TRBV5-4
j_call: TRBJ2-7
d_call: NA
cdr3_nt: TGTGCCAGCAGCCACGGTTACGAGCAGTACTTC
cdr3_aa: CASSHGYEQYF

clone_size: NA
v_call: TRBV30
j_call: TRBJ2-7
d_call: TRBD1
cdr3_nt: TGTGCCTGGAGTCCCGGGACAGGGAAGGGCGAGCAGTACTTC
cdr3_aa: CAWSPGTGKGEQYF

clone_size: NA
v_call: TRBV7-9
j_call: TRBJ1-1
d_call: NA
cdr3_nt: TGTGCCAGCAGCTTTATGTCGGAAAACACTGAAGCTTTCTTT
cdr3_aa: CASSFMSENTEAFF

clone_size: NA
v_call: TRBV5-1
j_call: TRBJ2-5
d_call: NA
cdr3_nt: TGCGCCAGCAGCCCGGGTATGGGGACGAAGTACTTC
cdr3_aa: CASSPGMGTKYF

clone_size: NA
v_call: TRBV23-1
j_call: TRBJ2-3
d_call: NA
cdr3_nt: TGCGCCAGCACCCTCCCTCCGGGCAGCACAGATACGCAGTATTTT
cdr3_aa: CASTLPPGSTDTQYF

clone_size: NA
v_call: TRBV4-1
j_call: TRBJ1-2
d_call: NA
cdr3_nt: TGCGCCAGCAGCCAAAAAGACGGACGGCTCGGCAGCTATGGCTACACCTTC
cdr3_aa: CASSQKDGRLGSYGYTF

clone_size: NA
v_call: TRBV4-1
j_call: TRBJ2-1
d_call: NA
cdr3_nt: TGCGCCAGCAGCCAAGCGGTCCGAGGTTATGAGCAGTTCTTC
cdr3_aa: CASSQAVRGYEQFF

clone_size: many
v_call: TRBV29-1
j_call: TRBJ2-7
d_call: NA
cdr3_nt: TGCAGCGTTGAAGAGCAGTCCTACGAGCAGTACTTC
cdr3_aa: CSVEEQSYEQYF

clone_size: few
v_call: TRBV7-8
j_call: TRBJ2-1
d_call: TRBD2
cdr3_nt: TGTGCCAGCAGCTTAGCTAGCGGGGGTACCCTCACTGCGCAGTTCTTC
cdr3_aa: CASSLASGGTLTAQFF

clone_size: few
v_call: TRBV7-3
j_call: TRBJ2-5
d_call: NA
cdr3_nt: TGTGCCAGCAGCTCCGCGGGGCTCCAAGAGACCCAGTACTTC
cdr3_aa: CASSSAGLQETQYF